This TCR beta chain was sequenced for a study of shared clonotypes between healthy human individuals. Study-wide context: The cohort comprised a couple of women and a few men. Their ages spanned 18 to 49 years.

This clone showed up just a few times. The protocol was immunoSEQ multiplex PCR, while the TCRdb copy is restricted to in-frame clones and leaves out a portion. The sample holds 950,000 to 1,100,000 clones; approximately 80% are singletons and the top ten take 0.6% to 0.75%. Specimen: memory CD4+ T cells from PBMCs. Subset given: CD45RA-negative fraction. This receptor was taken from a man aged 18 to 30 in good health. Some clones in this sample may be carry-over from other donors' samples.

The CDR3 region is CASSPLSAGDIQYF. The CDR3 DNA sequence: TGTGCCAGCAGCCCCCTCAGTGCCGGGGACATTCAGTACTTC. The V call is TRBV7-2, the J call TRBJ2-4, with D maybe TRBD2 (5 bases). V lost 5 bases and J lost 8, with 16 bases in between. Germline V lookup: CDR1 SGHTA, CDR2 FQGNSA. CDR3 length equals 14 residues.